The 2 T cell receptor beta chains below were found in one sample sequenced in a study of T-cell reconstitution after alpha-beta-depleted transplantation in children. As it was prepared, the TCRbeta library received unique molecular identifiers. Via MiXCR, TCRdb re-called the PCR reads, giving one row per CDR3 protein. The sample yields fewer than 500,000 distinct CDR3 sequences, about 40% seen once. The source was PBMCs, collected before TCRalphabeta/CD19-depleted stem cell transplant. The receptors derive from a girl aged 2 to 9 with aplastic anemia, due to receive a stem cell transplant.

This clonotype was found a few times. CDR3 DNA: TGTGCCATCAGTGTCGGGGGACAGGGCGACTACGAGCAGTACTTC. Residues: CAISVGGQGDYEQYF. This chain connects TRBV10-3 to TRBJ2-7; 9 bases fit TRBD1. J was trimmed by 3 bases and V by 4 bases; bases with no gene match: 7. Germline assignment: CDR1 ENHRY and CDR2 SYGVKD. The CDR3 sequence is 15 residues long.

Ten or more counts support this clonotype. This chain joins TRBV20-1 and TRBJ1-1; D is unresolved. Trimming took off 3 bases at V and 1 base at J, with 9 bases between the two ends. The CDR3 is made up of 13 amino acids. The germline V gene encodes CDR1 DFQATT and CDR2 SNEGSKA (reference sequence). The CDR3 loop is CSARRAGNTEAFF. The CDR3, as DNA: TGCAGTGCTAGGAGGGCGGGGAACACTGAAGCTTTCTTT.